Given below is one T cell receptor beta chain in context. Time point reported: pre-treatment sample, taken before nivolumab and TIL therapy. This entry is derived from a study of TIL therapy for anti-PD-1-resistant metastatic lung cancer. This was the immunoSEQ v3 assay. This table comes from immunoSEQ multiplex PCR, and its TCRdb copy is limited to in-frame clones, with some not included. The profile shows around 30,000 clones, 74% of them singletons. The CDR3 sequence is 15 residues long. Germline V gives CDR1 SGDLS, CDR2 YYNGEE. Trimming took 4 bases from V and 2 from J; bases not matched to a gene: 5.

This chain connects TRBV9 to TRBJ1-2; 10 bases are shared with TRBD1. The receptor comes from a woman aged 30 to 85 with non-small cell lung cancer. Sequenced here: blood, sampled at baseline. The chain's CDR3 is CASSRTTGGNYGYTF. As DNA, the CDR3 is TGTGCCAGCAGCAGAACGACAGGGGGCAACTATGGCTACACCTTC.